These 20 T cell receptor beta chains originate from one sample sequenced in a study of blood T cell repertoires in COVID-19 (dated by TCRdb to the early 2020s). The receptor library was made with the immunoSEQ multiplex PCR assay. The table comes from immuneACCESS by way of TCRdb, which keeps in-frame sequences with V and J called. Part of the clones is missing from these tables; in studies checked, under half for an unresolved V gene and the rest for unknown reasons. This sample is represented by over 90,000 clones; 75% to 95% of them were singletons. 4% to 4.5% of the sample belongs to the ten largest clones. The sequencing sample was made of peripheral blood. The receptor set was obtained from a man between 18 and 29 years old with acute or convalescent COVID-19.

This clone was recorded only once. The chain combines TRBV10-3 with TRBJ1-5; D not certain. Germline V gene data show CDR1 as ENHRY and CDR2 as SYGVKD. The V end was cut by 0 bases, the J end by 4 bases, with 7 bases between. This CDR3 region has 14 residues. The CDR3 DNA is TGTGCCATCAGTGAGTCAACTAAAAATCAGCCCCAGCATTTT. Protein: CAISESTKNQPQHF.

The chain has TRBV6-5 and TRBJ2-7; 9 bases map to TRBD1. Germline-derived CDR1 and CDR2 are MNHEY and SVGAGI. The CDR3 has 15 amino acids. The junction had 10 bases not matched to a gene; V was cut back by 6 bases and J by 4 bases. Written as DNA, the CDR3 is TGTGCCAGCAGCCCGAGGGGACAGGGCCAGTACGAGCAGTACTTC. This encodes CASSPRGQGQYEQYF.

The J gene is TRBJ1-2, the V gene TRBV5-1, with a tentative D call TRBD1 (5 bases). V shed 2 bases and J shed 4 bases, with 12 bases lying between them. Germline V gene data show CDR1 as SGHRS and CDR2 as YFSETQ. The CDR3 runs to 14 residues. The CDR3 DNA is TGCGCCAGCAGCTTAGTGGCGACAGTCTATGGCTACACCTTC. Its translation is CASSLVATVYGYTF. The full variable domain, in which reference TRBV5-1 and TRBJ1-2 provide the parts outside the CDR3, is KAGVTQTPRYLIKTRGQQVTLSCSPISGHRSVSWYQQTPGQGLQFLFEYFSETQRNKGNFPGRFSGRQFSNSRSEMNVSTLELGDSALYLCASSLVATVYGYTFGSGTRLTVV.

In its sample, this clone was seen once. J is TRBJ1-1 and V is TRBV2; the match to TRBD1 covers 10 bases. V lost 11 bases, J lost 2 bases, and 17 bases stayed unmatched. The CDR3 length is 17 residues. In germline, CDR1 is SNHLY, CDR2 FYNNEI. The CDR3 here is CAPMDRGIIQVNTEAFF. The CDR3 nucleotides are TGTGCCCCCATGGACAGGGGGATTATACAAGTCAACACTGAAGCTTTCTTT.

The chain joins TRBV27 to TRBJ2-3; 8 bases are shared with TRBD1. The germline gives CDR1 MNHEY, CDR2 SMNVEV (reference sequence). Losses at the gene ends were 5 bases for V and 1 base for J; bases not matched to a gene: 5. The CDR3 is 15 amino acids. CDR3 sequence reads: CASSLQGAGTDTQYF. CDR3 sequence (DNA): TGTGCCAGCAGTCTCCAGGGGGCTGGCACAGATACGCAGTATTTT.

This clone was picked up a small number of times. The rearrangement uses TRBV12-3 or TRBV12-4 and TRBJ2-7; a weak D match, TRBD2 (5 bases). The CDR3 length is 11 residues. V was shortened by 4 bases and J by 6 bases, with 7 bases between the two germline ends. The CDR3 protein is CASSYAGEQYF. The CDR3 DNA sequence: TGTGCCAGCAGTTACGCGGGCGAGCAGTACTTC.

The rearrangement uses TRBV18 and TRBJ1-2, with TRBD1 matching 10 bases. The germline CDR1 and CDR2 sequences are KGHSH and LQKENI. The trim removed 6 bases at V and 3 bases at J, leaving 13 bases unmatched. This CDR3 has 17 amino acids. The DNA for the CDR3 is TGTGCCAGCTCTCTTGGGACAGGGGAAGTAAGTGACTATGGCTACACCTTC. As protein: CASSLGTGEVSDYGYTF.

The V gene is TRBV29-1, the J gene TRBJ2-7; 7 nucleotides line up with TRBD2. In germline, CDR1 is SQVTM, CDR2 ANQGSEA. Unmatched junction bases numbered 9, after V lost 4 bases and J lost 0 bases. This CDR3 contains 15 residues. DNA for the CDR3: TGCAGCGTTGCTCATGGGGGGGTAAGCTCCTACGAGCAGTACTTC. Its translation: CSVAHGGVSSYEQYF.

This chain uses TRBV3-1 (or the pseudogene TRBV3-2) with TRBJ2-5, with 11 nucleotides matching TRBD2. J was trimmed by 2 bases and V by 4 bases; bases with no gene match: 6. The CDR3 sequence is 16 residues long. Germline V lookup: CDR1 LGHDT, CDR2 YNNKEL (reference sequence). In DNA, the CDR3 is TGTGCCAGCAGCCGTAGCGGGGGGGAGAGTCAAGAGACCCAGTACTTC. Protein: CASSRSGGESQETQYF.

This clone was observed a single time. The V and J genes are TRBV5-5 and TRBJ1-2, with TRBD1 identical over 9 bases. The germline V gene has CDR1 SGHKS and CDR2 YYEKEE (reference sequence). Losses at the gene ends were 2 bases for V and 0 bases for J; bases not matched to a gene: 11. The CDR3 runs 18 residues. The CDR3: CASSLLPGTGRTNYGYTF. Here the CDR3 DNA reads TGTGCCAGCAGCTTACTACCCGGGACAGGGAGGACTAACTATGGCTACACCTTC.

CDR3: CASRDLGDRPAYEQYF. The CDR3 DNA sequence: TGTGCCAGCAGAGACCTTGGGGACAGGCCCGCCTACGAGCAGTACTTC. This chain links TRBV2 with TRBJ2-7, with 8 bases identical to TRBD1. CDR3 length equals 16 residues. Germline CDR1 reads SNHLY; CDR2 reads FYNNEI. With 6 bases clipped from V and 2 bases from J, the junction kept 12 bases outside the gene matches.

V gene TRBV18 combines with J gene TRBJ1-3, with 7 bases that match TRBD1. V lost 6 bases, J lost 4 bases, and 12 bases stayed unmatched. The CDR3 totals 16 residues. CDR1 and CDR2 from the germline V gene are KGHSH and LQKENI. The CDR3 region has the DNA TGTGCCAGCTCGCCCACGTGGAGGGGGCAAGGAAACACCATATATTTT. It is translated as CASSPTWRGQGNTIYF.

The chain carries TRBV15 and TRBJ1-2, with D maybe TRBD1 (6 bases). The CDR3 loop spans 15 amino acids. Trimming stripped 0 bases from V and 2 bases from J, with 10 bases between. The V gene's germline CDR1 is LNHNV and CDR2 YYDKDF (reference sequence). The CDR3 DNA reads as TGTGCCACCAGCAGAGAACGTACAGGGAACTATGGCTACACCTTC. Protein: CATSRERTGNYGYTF.

This clone was counted between two and nine times. The chain joins TRBV30 to TRBJ2-3; 8 bases map to TRBD2. Per germline, CDR1 GTSNPN and CDR2 SVGIG (reference sequence). CDR3 length equals 16 residues. With 0 bases clipped from V and 4 bases from J, the junction kept 9 bases outside the gene matches. DNA for the CDR3: TGTGCCTGGAGTGTACAACCGACGGGGGGGGCAGATACGCAGTATTTT. Its translation is CAWSVQPTGGADTQYF. The entire variable domain, with the rest obtained from reference TRBV30 and TRBJ2-3, is as follows: SQTIHQWPATLVQPVGSPLSLECTVEGTSNPNLYWYRQAAGRGLQLLFYSVGIGQISSEVPQNLSASRPQDRQFILSSKKLLLSDSGFYLCAWSVQPTGGADTQYFGPGTRLTVL.

The CDR3: CASSWKRSGKDSPLHF. CDR3 bases: TGTGCCAGCAGCTGGAAGAGGTCCGGGAAGGATTCACCCCTCCACTTT. The chain employs TRBV5-4 and TRBJ1-6; D is undetermined. Looked up from germline, CDR1 is SGHNT and CDR2 is YYREEE (reference sequence). This CDR3 contains 16 residues. V lost 3 bases, J lost 8 bases, and 18 bases lay in between.

The chain links TRBV4-1 to TRBJ1-4; 7 bases line up with TRBD1. The CDR3 sequence is 15 residues long. Per the germline V gene, CDR1 is MGHRA and CDR2 is YSYEKL. V shed 4 bases and J 7 bases; nucleotides not matched to a gene: 9. CDR3 nucleotide sequence: TGCGCCAGCAGCCTTACAGGGGTTGTCAGTGAAAAACTGTTTTTT. This gives the protein CASSLTGVVSEKLFF.

This clone was detected a few times. The chain links TRBV28 to TRBJ2-7; TRBD1 matches 10 bases. Unmatched junction bases numbered 7, after V lost 4 bases and J lost 1 base. Looked up from germline, CDR1 is MDHEN and CDR2 is SYDVKM. This CDR3 region has 16 residues. CDR3 sequence reads: CASSSPRTGGSYEQYF. The CDR3 DNA is TGTGCCAGCAGTTCCCCCCGGACAGGGGGATCCTACGAGCAGTACTTC.

The CDR3 loop is CASSESAGLSAFF. The DNA for the CDR3 is TGTGCCAGCAGTGAGAGTGCAGGGCTGAGCGCTTTCTTT. V gene TRBV2 combines with J gene TRBJ1-1, with a weak D call TRBD1 (5 bases). The CDR3 extends over 13 amino acids. Germline CDR1 is SNHLY and CDR2 is FYNNEI. V was trimmed by 3 bases and J by 11 bases, leaving 16 bases between them.

The rearrangement joins TRBV2 to TRBJ2-5; a possible D gene is TRBD2 (6 bases). The CDR3 extends over 13 amino acids. The V end was cut by 8 bases, the J end by 5 bases, with 15 bases between. The germline CDR1 and CDR2 sequences are SNHLY and FYNNEI. The CDR3 sequence is CASDLAGRETQYF. The CDR3 DNA reads as TGTGCCAGCGACCTCGCAGGGAGGGAGACCCAGTACTTC.

The J gene is TRBJ1-1, the V gene TRBV19; D gene uncertain. The V end was cut by 4 bases, the J end by 0 bases, with 9 bases between. The CDR3 sequence is 14 residues long. Germline V gives CDR1 LNHDA, CDR2 SQIVND (reference sequence). The CDR3: CASSTTTVNTEAFF. The DNA for the CDR3 is TGTGCCAGTAGTACAACCACGGTGAACACTGAAGCTTTCTTT.